The 10 T cell receptor beta chains in this list originate from one sample, sequenced in a study of tumour-infiltrating T cells in Burkitt lymphoma. Produced via immunoSEQ multiplex PCR; TCRdb's table is partial and in-frame only. Altogether approximately 14,000 clones are present, less than 90% being singletons, with the ten largest covering roughly 1.4%. Sequenced input: tumor tissue. The origin of the receptors is a human donor with diffuse large B-cell lymphoma.

The rearrangement joins TRBV11-2 to TRBJ1-3, with D perhaps TRBD1 (5 bases). The V gene lost 5 bases and the J gene lost 4 bases, with 15 bases spanning the gap. From germline, CDR1 is SGHAT and CDR2 FQNNGV. The CDR3 extends over 15 amino acids. CDR3 sequence reads: CASSTAGGRGNTIYF. The CDR3 DNA is TGTGCCAGCAGCACAGCGGGGGGAAGAGGAAACACCATATATTTT. The full variable domain, in which reference TRBV11-2 and TRBJ1-3 provide the parts outside the CDR3, is EAGVAQSPRYKIIEKRQSVAFWCNPISGHATLYWYQQILGQGPKLLIQFQNNGVVDDSQLPKDRFSAERLKGVDSTLKIQPAKLEDSAVYLCASSTAGGRGNTIYFGEGSWLTVV.

The chain joins TRBV27 to TRBJ2-2; D uncertain. Germline CDR1 is MNHEY and CDR2 is SMNVEV (reference sequence). This CDR3 is built from 16 residues. Trimming cost V 6 bases and J 2 bases, with 16 bases left between them. CDR3 nucleotide sequence: TGTGCCAGCAGCTCGAGACTGAGACTCAACACCGGGGAGCTGTTTTTT. Translation gives CASSSRLRLNTGELFF.

The V gene is TRBV19, the J gene TRBJ2-7, with TRBD1 as a possible D gene (5 bases). The CDR3 consists of 13 residues. Trimming left V 3 bases short and J 4 bases short, with 10 bases between. The germline CDR1 and CDR2 sequences are LNHDA and SQIVND (reference sequence). The CDR3 reads CASSIRVGYEQYF. The CDR3 DNA reads as TGTGCCAGTAGTATCAGGGTCGGGTACGAGCAGTACTTC.

CDR3 region: CASSRERATGLVLKETQYF. The CDR3 DNA sequence: TGTGCCAGCAGCCGGGAAAGGGCTACGGGCCTAGTGCTGAAAGAGACCCAGTACTTC. V gene TRBV14 combines with J gene TRBJ2-5; D not resolved. Germline-derived CDR1 and CDR2 are SGHDN and FVKESK. CDR3 length: 19 amino acids. V lost 4 bases, J lost 3 bases, and 27 bases lay in between.

Written as DNA, the CDR3 is TGTGCCAGCAGCTTGGGGGGGGCCGGGGAGCTGTTTTTT. Its protein is CASSLGGAGELFF. The chain carries TRBV7-8 and TRBJ2-2, with 7 bases fitting TRBD2. Trimming at V came to 3 bases and at J to 6 bases, leaving 1 base not matched to a gene. Germline loops: CDR1 SGHVS, CDR2 FQNEAQ. CDR3 length: 13 residues.

With respect to this clone: Compared with germline, one end of the junction differs, possibly owing to a read error. The chain is built from TRBV14 and TRBJ1-1, with D maybe TRBD1 (5 bases). CDR1 is SGHDN, CDR2 FVKESK, per germline. The CDR3 contains 11 residues. This CDR3 reads CASSQVGEILF. The CDR3 region has the DNA TGTGCCAGCAGCCAAGTAGGGGAGATACTCTTT. The full variable domain, completed using reference TRBV14 and TRBJ1-1, is EAGVTQFPSHSVIEKGQTVTLRCDPISGHDNLYWYRRVMGKEIKFLLHFVKESKQDESGMPNNRFLAERTGGTYSTLKVQPAELEDSGVYFCASSQVGEILFGQGTRLTVV.

The chain carries TRBV9 and TRBJ2-2; D is uncertain. The CDR3 has 12 amino acids. V dropped 5 bases and J dropped 7 bases, with 9 bases sitting between them. Germline loops: CDR1 SGDLS, CDR2 YYNGEE. The DNA for the CDR3 is TGTGCCAGCAGTCCAGGTCTCGGGGAGCTGTTTTTT. Protein product: CASSPGLGELFF.

This chain connects TRBV9 to TRBJ2-1; maybe TRBD2 (6 bases). The CDR3 has 13 amino acids. Germline lookup yields CDR1 SGDLS and CDR2 YYNGEE. With 4 bases removed from V and 2 bases from J, the gap between germline ends came to 7 bases. In DNA, the CDR3 is TGTGCCAGCAGCTCTAGCGCCTACAATGAGCAGTTCTTC. It encodes CASSSSAYNEQFF.

The J gene is TRBJ2-5, the V gene TRBV7-6; tentative D call: TRBD1 (7 bases). The length of the CDR3 is 15 residues. Per the germline V gene, CDR1 is SGHVS and CDR2 is FNYEAQ. The ends were cut back, 5 bases at V and 5 bases at J, with 18 bases in the middle. The CDR3 region has the DNA TGTGCCAGCAGCCCCCGACTAGGGGGCGGGGAGACCCAGTACTTC. Translating it yields CASSPRLGGGETQYF.

The CDR3 loop reads CASSPGRGGAETQYF. Here the CDR3 DNA reads TGTGCCAGCAGTCCCGGCCGGGGGGGCGCTGAGACCCAGTACTTC. The chain uses TRBV6-5 and TRBJ2-5; TRBD2 aligns across 8 bases. After removal of 5 bases from V and 5 bases from J, the junction contained 10 bases not matched to a gene. In germline, CDR1 is MNHEY, CDR2 SVGAGI. The CDR3 spans 15 residues.